This paragraph covers one T cell receptor (beta chain) sequence. The specificity of this receptor is unknown. No much larger clonotype is one base removed from it; base qualities were not supplied. These data belong to a study of technical replicates of blood from a handful of donors (dated 2017 in TCRdb). Library construction relied on the immunoSEQ multiplex PCR assay. TCRdb's version of the immuneACCESS table is confined to in-frame rearrangements and falls short of the full clone set. An unresolved V gene accounts for under half of the shortfall where checked; the remainder is of unknown origin. Present in this sample are about 62,000 clones, nearly 98% of which were seen just once. Of the sample, about 0.16% falls within the top ten clones. V sheds 3 bases and J sheds 7 bases, leaving 12 bases between their ends. The CDR3 spans 14 residues, from the cysteine through the phenylalanine. Of all the DNA, just the CDR3 is kept, 42 bases in frame from base 1. For CDR1 and CDR2, the germline V gene lists MNHEY and SVGAGI.

The receptor chain draws on TRBV6-5 and TRBJ2-2, with no D gene named confidently. Input material: T cells isolated from PBMCs. The TCR sequence derives from a human donor in good health. The CDR3 here reads CASSYLRLGGELFF. The bases are TGTGCCAGCAGTTATCTGCGGCTCGGCGGGGAGCTGTTTTTT.